The 26 T cell receptor beta chains in this list originate from one sample, sequenced in a study of CD8+CD57+ T cells in acquired aplastic anemia. Using genomic DNA as the template, TCR beta VDJ and CDR3 profiling was carried out. TCRdb analysed the reads with MiXCR anew, one entry per CDR3 protein. The data hold roughly 260,000 distinct CDR3 sequences, with 45% to 50% observed a single time. Patients selected for sequencing had displayed CD8+CD57+ cell expansion by flow cytometry. Source material: sorted CD4+, CD8+, or CD8+CD57+ T cells (not recorded which) from PBMCs. The receptors here all came from a human donor with aplastic anemia.

This clonotype was seen just once. Mismatch with germline at one junction end may stem from a read error. The rearrangement joins TRBV7-9 to TRBJ2-2; no reliable D call. Looked up from germline, CDR1 is SEHNR and CDR2 is FQNEAQ (reference sequence). This CDR3 contains 12 residues. CDR3 bases: TGTGCTAGCAGCTTAAAATTCGGGGAGCTGTTTTTT. Translated, it gives CASSLKFGELFF. The whole variable domain, filled in from reference TRBV7-9 and TRBJ2-2, reads DTGVSQNPRHKITKRGQNVTFRCDPISEHNRLYWYRQTLGQGPEFLTYFQNEAQLEKSRLLSDRFSAERPKGSFSTLEIQRTEQGDSAMYLCASSLKFGELFFGEGSRLTVL.

This clonotype was recorded once. The rearrangement uses TRBV19 and TRBJ1-2; no firm D call. Trimming pared 2 bases from V and 4 bases from J, leaving 5 bases between. CDR1 LNHDA and CDR2 SQIVND come from the germline V gene (reference sequence). The CDR3 covers 12 residues. The CDR3: CASSITLYGYTF. The CDR3 region has the DNA TGTGCCAGTAGTATAACGCTCTATGGCTACACCTTC.

About this clonotype: A much bigger clone sits one base away, suggesting this may be a read error. No conserved phenylalanine or tryptophan is present at the end of the CDR3, so a read error is the likely explanation. The chain recombines TRBV7-3 with TRBJ1-2; D is unclear. The length of the CDR3 is 14 residues. Trimming cost V 2 bases and J 4 bases, with 11 bases left between them. Germline V gene data show CDR1 as SGHTA and CDR2 as FQGTGA. CDR3 bases: TGTGCCAGCAGCTTATTGGGCTCTGGCTATGGCTACACCCTC. Protein product: CASSLLGSGYGYTL.

V gene TRBV20-1 combines with J gene TRBJ2-7; D remains ambiguous. V gave up 2 bases and J gave up 6 bases, with 23 bases separating them. The CDR3 length is 16 residues. Germline CDR1 DFQATT, CDR2 SNEGSKA (reference sequence). The CDR3 DNA follows: TGCAGTGCTAGATCGTCGGGCAGTCTAAGGATGAGCGAGCAGTACTTC. Translated: CSARSSGSLRMSEQYF.

The V call is TRBV19, the J call TRBJ2-1, with 9 bases identical to TRBD2. The V gene's germline CDR1 is LNHDA and CDR2 SQIVND (reference sequence). The CDR3 consists of 16 residues. The ends lost 3 bases at V and 5 bases at J; junction bases unmatched: 8. The CDR3, as DNA: TGTGCCAGTAGTATTACGGCTAGCGGGGAACACAATGAGCAGTTCTTC. Amino acid sequence: CASSITASGEHNEQFF.

The rearrangement links TRBV7-9 to TRBJ2-7; 7 bases align to TRBD2. The CDR3 contains 13 residues. In germline, CDR1 is SEHNR, CDR2 FQNEAQ (reference sequence). J was trimmed by 3 bases and V by 5 bases; bases with no gene match: 4. As DNA, the CDR3 is TGTGCCAGCAGCCGAGTAGCGGGCTACGAGCAGTACTTC. This gives the protein CASSRVAGYEQYF.

With respect to this clonotype: The junction and the germline gene differ at one end; a read error may be behind it. V is TRBV24-1 and J is TRBJ2-7, with D unresolved. CDR1 is KGHDR, CDR2 SFDVKD, per germline. The CDR3 has 16 residues. The CDR3 protein is CVTSDSLLGPNAEQYF. DNA of the CDR3: TGTGTCACCAGTGATTCCCTCCTGGGCCCAAACGCCGAGCAGTACTTC.

There are many counts of this clonotype. V is TRBV24-1 and J is TRBJ1-2; D ambiguous. Per germline, CDR1 KGHDR and CDR2 SFDVKD. The germline V and J ends were trimmed by 6 bases and 7 bases, with 17 bases remaining between them. The CDR3 totals 14 residues. In DNA form, the CDR3 reads TGTGCCACCAGTAATTCCCGACGTTCGGGTGGCTACACCTTC. This codes for CATSNSRRSGGYTF.

This clonotype has a count of ten or more. The chain carries TRBV3-1 and TRBJ1-1, with no clear D. V lost 8 bases and J lost 3, with 19 bases in between. The CDR3 is 15 amino acids. Germline V gives CDR1 LGHDT, CDR2 YNNKEL (reference sequence). CDR3 protein: CASQRVEYRDTEAFF. The CDR3 nucleotides read TGTGCCAGCCAACGCGTGGAGTACCGGGACACTGAAGCTTTCTTT.

This clonotype appeared a few times. A much larger clone differs from this one at a single base, so this may be a read error. V and J are TRBV13 and TRBJ1-6, with 7 positions matching TRBD1. V was pared by 5 bases and J by 10 bases, with 8 bases of the junction left unmatched. Germline CDR1 is PRHDT and CDR2 is FYEKMQ (reference sequence). CDR3 length: 14 amino acids. Here the CDR3 DNA reads TGTGCCAGCAGCGGAGGACAGGTCCCCTCACCCCTCCACTTT. Residues: CASSGGQVPSPLHF.

This chain connects TRBV10-3 to TRBJ2-3; 7 bases are shared with TRBD1. V shed 6 bases, J shed 1 base, and the junction held 7 bases outside the gene matches. The CDR3 covers 15 residues. The germline CDR1 and CDR2 sequences are ENHRY and SYGVKD. The CDR3 DNA follows: TGTGCCATCAGCAACGGCGGACAGGGCACAGATACGCAGTATTTT. It encodes CAISNGGQGTDTQYF.

This clonotype was recorded many times. An end of the junction does not agree with germline; a read error may underlie this. This chain connects TRBV7-6 to TRBJ2-3; 7 bases align to TRBD2. The CDR3 sequence is 14 residues long. The V gene's germline CDR1 is SGHVS and CDR2 FNYEAQ. This CDR3 reads CATSAGVSTDTQYF. The CDR3 nucleotides are TGTGCCACCAGCGCGGGGGTCTCCACAGATACGCAGTATTTT.

This clonotype was seen repeatedly, ten times or more. CDR3 in DNA: TGTGCCAGCAGCTTAAGTAGGGGCGCTAACACTGAAGCTTTCTTT. Encoded protein: CASSLSRGANTEAFF. The chain links TRBV13 to TRBJ1-1; D is perhaps TRBD1 (5 bases). Germline assignment: CDR1 PRHDT and CDR2 FYEKMQ (reference sequence). This CDR3 contains 15 residues. Deletions cut 2 bases from V and 2 bases from J, with 12 bases between. Full variable domain (remainder filled in from reference TRBV13 and TRBJ1-1): AAGVIQSPRHLIKEKRETATLKCYPIPRHDTVYWYQQGPGQDPQFLISFYEKMQSDKGSIPDRFSAQQFSDYHSELNMSSLELGDSALYFCASSLSRGANTEAFFGQGTRLTVV.

The V and J genes are TRBV29-1 and TRBJ1-1; tentative D call: TRBD1 (5 bases). Germline V gene lookup returns CDR1 SQVTM and CDR2 ANQGSEA. This CDR3 region has 13 residues. V dropped 3 bases and J dropped 2 bases, with 10 bases sitting between them. The CDR3: CSVEVGANTEAFF. The CDR3 region has the DNA TGCAGCGTTGAGGTTGGGGCTAACACTGAAGCTTTCTTT.

V gene TRBV12-3 or TRBV12-4 combines with J gene TRBJ2-2, with D unresolved. Trimming shortened V by 6 bases and J by 7 bases, and 12 bases separated the two germline ends. The length of the CDR3 is 13 residues. The CDR3 spells CASSQRKGGELFF. The CDR3 nucleotides read TGTGCCAGCAGCCAAAGGAAGGGCGGGGAGCTGTTTTTT.

The J gene is TRBJ2-1, the V gene TRBV7-9, with TRBD1 matching 9 bases. Looked up from germline, CDR1 is SEHNR and CDR2 is FQNEAQ (reference sequence). V was pared by 5 bases and J by 10 bases, with 9 bases of the junction left unmatched. This CDR3 spans 14 amino acids. CDR3: CASSPRQGVWEQFF. The CDR3 DNA follows: TGTGCCAGCAGCCCCCGACAGGGGGTGTGGGAGCAGTTCTTC.

The chain employs TRBV7-9 and TRBJ2-5; 7 nucleotides agree with TRBD2. J was trimmed by 5 bases and V by 6 bases; bases with no gene match: 21. There are 18 residues in the CDR3. Germline CDR1 is SEHNR and CDR2 is FQNEAQ (reference sequence). This chain's CDR3 is CASRRIEAEGRARETQYF. The CDR3 DNA reads as TGTGCCAGCAGAAGAATAGAGGCAGAGGGGAGGGCCAGGGAGACCCAGTACTTC.

This clonotype was counted between two and nine times. The rearrangement links TRBV5-1 to TRBJ1-2; 9 nucleotides match TRBD1. Germline loops: CDR1 SGHRS, CDR2 YFSETQ. V shed 6 bases, J shed 8 bases, and the junction held 5 bases outside the gene matches. This CDR3 is 12 amino acids long. The DNA of the CDR3 is TGCGCCAGCACCGAGGACAGGGGAGGCTACACCTTC. Its protein is CASTEDRGGYTF.

This chain links TRBV19 with TRBJ2-2; weak D call: TRBD1 (6 bases). This CDR3 has 12 amino acids. Trimming pared 7 bases from V and 7 bases from J, leaving 10 bases between. Germline values: CDR1 LNHDA, CDR2 SQIVND (reference sequence). The DNA of the CDR3 is TGTGCCAGTACAGGGGCCATCGGGGAGCTGTTTTTT. Residues: CASTGAIGELFF.

The table lists this clonotype with many counts. The V gene is TRBV7-9, the J gene TRBJ1-1; possible D gene TRBD1, 6 bases. Trimming left V 4 bases short and J 10 bases short, with 16 bases between. Per the germline V gene, CDR1 is SEHNR and CDR2 is FQNEAQ (reference sequence). The CDR3 length is 13 residues. The CDR3 coding sequence is TGTGCCAGCAGCTCGGGAAGGGGGAGGAGAGCTTTCTTT. Translation gives CASSSGRGRRAFF.

The chain carries TRBV9 and TRBJ1-6; the D is unclear. The CDR3 has 16 amino acids. Germline CDR1 reads SGDLS; CDR2 reads YYNGEE. Trimming left V 0 bases short and J 10 bases short, with 17 bases between. CDR3 bases: TGTGCCAGCAGCGTAGCAATAGGTAGGAGTGGATCACCCCTCCACTTT. This gives the protein CASSVAIGRSGSPLHF.

V is TRBV2 and J is TRBJ2-7; D tentatively reads TRBD1 or TRBD2 (5 bases each). Trimming took off 6 bases at V and 3 bases at J, with 12 bases between the two ends. Germline values: CDR1 SNHLY, CDR2 FYNNEI. The CDR3 runs 13 residues. The CDR3 DNA sequence: TGTGCCAGCAGGGACTGGGGCCTCTACGAGCAGTACTTC. Its protein is CASRDWGLYEQYF.

The rearrangement links TRBV7-3 to TRBJ2-3; D may be TRBD2 (5 bases). Looked up from germline, CDR1 is SGHTA and CDR2 is FQGTGA. This CDR3 has 16 residues. V lost 0 bases, J lost 1 base, and 11 bases lay in between. CDR3 in DNA: TGTGCCAGCAGCTTAACGTCGGGGATTGGCACAGATACGCAGTATTTT. Its protein product is CASSLTSGIGTDTQYF.

This clonotype was observed a single time. The chain combines TRBV5-4 with TRBJ2-1; TRBD2 aligns across 8 bases. With V trimmed by 0 bases and J by 3 bases, 8 bases remained unmatched. In germline, CDR1 is SGHNT, CDR2 YYREEE (reference sequence). This CDR3 spans 17 amino acids. In DNA, the CDR3 is TGTGCCAGCAGCTTGGACGGCCCAGCGGGGGACTACAATGAGCAGTTCTTC. This sequence encodes CASSLDGPAGDYNEQFF.

The CDR3 here is CASSLPGSEKLFF. CDR3 sequence (DNA): TGTGCCAGCAGCTTACCTGGCTCGGAAAAACTGTTTTTT. The chain links TRBV7-9 to TRBJ1-4; unclear D gene. CDR3 length equals 13 residues. V lost 2 bases and J lost 8, with 9 bases in between. Germline CDR1 is SEHNR and CDR2 is FQNEAQ (reference sequence). The entire variable domain, with the rest obtained from reference TRBV7-9 and TRBJ1-4, is as follows: DTGVSQNPRHKITKRGQNVTFRCDPISEHNRLYWYRQTLGQGPEFLTYFQNEAQLEKSRLLSDRFSAERPKGSFSTLEIQRTEQGDSAMYLCASSLPGSEKLFFGSGTQLSVL.

CDR3 sequence reads: CASSLSGKNTGELFF. Here the CDR3 DNA reads TGTGCCAGCAGTTTAAGCGGGAAAAACACCGGGGAGCTGTTTTTT. The chain employs TRBV6-6 and TRBJ2-2, with 7 bases matching TRBD2. The CDR3 runs 15 residues. Per the germline V gene, CDR1 is MNHNY and CDR2 is SVGAGI (reference sequence). With 4 bases clipped from V and 2 bases from J, the junction kept 4 bases outside the gene matches.